This is a list of T cell receptor beta chains from one sample in a study of shared clonotypes between healthy human individuals. The table came from immunoSEQ multiplex PCR; TCRdb's copy has only in-frame clones and leaves some out. The sample has about 600,000 clones; 98% are singletons. The sequenced sample consisted of naive CD8+ T cells sorted from blood. The receptors were sampled from a man aged 30 to 39 in good health. Each CDR3 is given with its conserved first and last residue. A D gene is named only where the DNA matches it firmly. The size entry is marked missing in some rows and otherwise reads once, few, many or a size class.

size: NA
D: NA
V: TRBV7-2
J: TRBJ2-7
CDR3: CASSQILRVTSVYEQYF

size: NA
D: TRBD2
V: TRBV10-2
J: TRBJ2-1
CDR3: CASRGLADYNEQFF

size: NA
D: TRBD2
V: TRBV13
J: TRBJ2-3
CDR3: CASSPLSGRGTDTQYF

size: NA
D: NA
V: TRBV7-9
J: TRBJ2-2
CDR3: CASSLLLNTGELFF

size: NA
D: NA
V: TRBV25-1
J: TRBJ2-7
CDR3: CASSEWETRDEQYF

size: NA
D: NA
V: TRBV11-3
J: TRBJ2-7
CDR3: CASSPGGGDTYEQYF

size: once
D: NA
V: TRBV2
J: TRBJ2-1
CDR3: CASRDPNSNNEQFF

size: NA
D: NA
V: TRBV4-1
J: TRBJ2-1
CDR3: CASSEGQIRSEQFF

size: NA
D: TRBD1
V: TRBV19
J: TRBJ2-5
CDR3: CASSGGTGSYQETQYF

size: once
D: NA
V: TRBV29-1
J: TRBJ2-3
CDR3: CSVEDLTEDSTDTQYF

size: once
D: NA
V: TRBV15
J: TRBJ1-1
CDR3: CATSRLPPQDTEAFF

size: NA
D: NA
V: TRBV27
J: TRBJ2-5
CDR3: CASSLLGGETQYF

size: NA
D: TRBD1
V: TRBV5-1
J: TRBJ1-4
CDR3: CASSLGDRTTLRAEKLFF

size: NA
D: NA
V: TRBV11-3
J: TRBJ2-3
CDR3: CASSFGHSGTDTQYF

size: NA
D: TRBD1
V: TRBV11-2
J: TRBJ2-3
CDR3: CASSDQEGQGLDTQYF

size: NA
D: TRBD1
V: TRBV7-9
J: TRBJ1-5
CDR3: CASSFMTGIYLNQPQHF

size: NA
D: NA
V: TRBV7-2
J: TRBJ2-1
CDR3: CASSFLAGAYNEQFF

size: NA
D: NA
V: TRBV9
J: TRBJ2-5
CDR3: CASSVGERTSQETQYF

size: NA
D: NA
V: TRBV18
J: TRBJ2-1
CDR3: CASSHVEGRRENEQFF

size: NA
D: NA
V: TRBV5-1
J: TRBJ2-3
CDR3: CASSFTDSRTDTQYF

size: NA
D: TRBD2
V: TRBV27
J: TRBJ2-3
CDR3: CASSSLASGISTDTQYF

size: once
D: NA
V: TRBV10-3
J: TRBJ1-1
CDR3: CAISESDRNTEAFF

size: NA
D: NA
V: TRBV5-1
J: TRBJ2-7
CDR3: CASRSSYEQYF

size: NA
D: TRBD1
V: TRBV29-1
J: TRBJ2-7
CDR3: CSVEVPNRGYEQYF

size: NA
D: NA
V: TRBV7-9
J: TRBJ2-7
CDR3: CASSLASGLYSYEQYF

size: NA
D: NA
V: TRBV29-1
J: TRBJ2-2
CDR3: CSVANTGELFF

size: NA
D: NA
V: TRBV13
J: TRBJ2-1
CDR3: CASSFRGLRNEQFF

size: once
D: TRBD2
V: TRBV5-6
J: TRBJ2-7
CDR3: CASRVAGGLKEQYF

size: NA
D: NA
V: TRBV2
J: TRBJ1-5
CDR3: CASSGQVQPQHF

size: NA
D: TRBD1
V: TRBV7-9
J: TRBJ1-1
CDR3: CASSLGQAEAFF

size: NA
D: NA
V: TRBV29-1
J: TRBJ2-2
CDR3: CSVFENTGELFF

size: NA
D: TRBD1
V: TRBV27
J: TRBJ2-1
CDR3: CASSLWGQGSSYNEQFF

size: NA
D: NA
V: TRBV9
J: TRBJ1-2
CDR3: CASSVGSYYGYTF

size: NA
D: NA
V: TRBV11-2
J: TRBJ1-1
CDR3: CASSINSGLGGTEAFF

size: NA
D: TRBD2
V: TRBV4-1
J: TRBJ2-7
CDR3: CASSPPAGGYEQYF

size: NA
D: TRBD2
V: TRBV28
J: TRBJ2-7
CDR3: CASSSPIGGRAFEQYF

size: NA
D: TRBD1
V: TRBV9
J: TRBJ2-2
CDR3: CASSSSGTGAGELFF

size: few
D: NA
V: TRBV5-1
J: TRBJ2-1
CDR3: CASSFRHEQFF